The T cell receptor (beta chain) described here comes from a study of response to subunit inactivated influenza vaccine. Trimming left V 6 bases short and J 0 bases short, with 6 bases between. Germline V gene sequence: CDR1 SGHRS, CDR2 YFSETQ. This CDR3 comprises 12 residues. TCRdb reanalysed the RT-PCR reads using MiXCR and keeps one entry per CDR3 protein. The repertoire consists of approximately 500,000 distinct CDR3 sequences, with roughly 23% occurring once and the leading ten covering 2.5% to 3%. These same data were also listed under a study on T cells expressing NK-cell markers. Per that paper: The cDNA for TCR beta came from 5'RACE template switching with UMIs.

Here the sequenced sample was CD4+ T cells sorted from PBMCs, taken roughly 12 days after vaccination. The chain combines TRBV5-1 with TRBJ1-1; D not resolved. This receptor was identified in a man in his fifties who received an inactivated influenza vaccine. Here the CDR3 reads CASTSVNTEAFF. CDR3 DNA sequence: TGCGCCAGCACCTCCGTGAACACTGAAGCTTTCTTT.